This T cell receptor beta chain was captured by sequencing in a study of metastatic and nonmetastatic thyroid tumors. Study-wide background: Comparative analysis of repertoires was undertaken across blood and tumor or nodule tissue obtained from malignant and benign thyroid patients.

Thyroid surgery was preceded by no treatment in any patient. V was trimmed by 3 bases and J by 6 bases, leaving 9 bases between them. CDR3 size: 12 residues. Per the germline V gene, CDR1 is MGHDK and CDR2 is SYGVNS. Methods used by the authors: Variation in CDR3 across clinicopathological groups served as the basis for constructing a distant-metastasis classifier in papillary thyroid cancer. TCRdb reanalyzed the PCR reads via MiXCR. TCRdb assigned the V and J calls; the authors' analysis was not used. The sample carries around 50,000 clones, more than 25% recorded once. This clone has more than one count but fewer than ten.

Sequencing was carried out using blood. The sequence was collected from a female donor with papillary thyroid cancer or a benign thyroid nodule (not recorded which). Some clones in this sample may be carry-over from other donors' samples. V is TRBV25-1 and J is TRBJ2-7; D call uncertain. The CDR3 sequence: CASSDTPSEQYF. The CDR3 region has the DNA TGTGCCAGCAGTGATACGCCTTCCGAGCAGTACTTC.